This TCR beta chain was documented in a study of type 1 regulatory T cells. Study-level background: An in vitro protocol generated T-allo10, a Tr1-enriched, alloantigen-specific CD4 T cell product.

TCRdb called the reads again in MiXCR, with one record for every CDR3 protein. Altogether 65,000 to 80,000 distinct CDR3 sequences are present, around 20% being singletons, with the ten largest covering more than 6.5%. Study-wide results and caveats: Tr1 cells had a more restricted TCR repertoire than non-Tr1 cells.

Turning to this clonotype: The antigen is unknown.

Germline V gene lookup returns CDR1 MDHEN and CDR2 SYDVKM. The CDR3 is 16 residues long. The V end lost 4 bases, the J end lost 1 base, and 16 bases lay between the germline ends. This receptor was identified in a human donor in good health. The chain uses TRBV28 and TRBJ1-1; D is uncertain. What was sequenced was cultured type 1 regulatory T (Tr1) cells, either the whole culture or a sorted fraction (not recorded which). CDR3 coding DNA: TGTGCCAGCAGTTCCCCTCCGAGACGGGAGAACACTGAAGCTTTCTTT. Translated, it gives CASSSPPRRENTEAFF.